Listed below are T cell receptor beta chains from one sample, sequenced in a study of early T cells in non-severe SARS-CoV-2 infection. TCRdb re-analysed the 5' RACE reads in MiXCR, keeping a single row per CDR3 protein. Of tens of thousands of distinct CDR3 sequences listed, less than 7% are singletons. Sequenced sample: whole blood. All receptors derive from an adult who was a healthcare worker with PCR-confirmed SARS-CoV-2 infection or an uninfected control (not recorded which). Each CDR3 is given with its conserved first and last residue. Clone size appears in some rows only: once, few, many, or a class for an expanded clone.

CASSQDIGAQGRGYTF 16 TRBV4-1 medium-sized
CASSLVGGSEAFF 13 TRBV13 NA
CASKTGTGDYGYTF 14 TRBV2 NA
CASSRDRAAGYTF 13 TRBV6-5 many
CASSQGSFWSSPLHF 15 TRBV3-1 NA
CASSLAGDGYNEQFF 15 TRBV7-2 many
CASSPTRQGGFF 12 TRBV28 NA
CASSLRAGARGSPLHF 16 TRBV13 many
CASSLTSGEQYF 12 TRBV5-1 many
CASRPAGPTEAFF 13 TRBV12-3/TRBV12-4 few
CASSQDTSGGAGELFF 16 TRBV4-2 many
CASSLVGGTADYEQYF 16 TRBV12-3/TRBV12-4 NA
CSARGPGNYGYTF 13 TRBV20-1 many
CSASRDTDTQYF 12 TRBV20-1 many
CSVVGQVGSNYGYTF 15 TRBV29-1 many
CASSYDPRSTEAFF 14 TRBV6-5 NA
CASSYRINQPQHF 13 TRBV6-8 few
CASSEPLGTDTQYF 14 TRBV5-5 NA
CASSPMGQGPAFF 13 TRBV6-2/TRBV6-3 many
CASSYGGNYGYTF 13 TRBV6-5 many
CASSLWSILRETQYF 15 TRBV6-6 many
CSAPAAGGPRSYNEQFF 17 TRBV20-1 many
CASSIDLETKPKAF 14 TRBV19 many
CASSLGDGSETQYF 14 TRBV7-7 NA
CASSRVGGFEQYF 13 TRBV3-1 many
CSVWGPTGEPTNEKLFF 17 TRBV29-1 many
CSATSDYGYTF 11 TRBV20-1 many
CASDTQGTGSEAFF 14 TRBV2 NA
CASSVVGGTDTQYF 14 TRBV9 NA
CASSNLAGASTDTQYF 16 TRBV6-1 NA
CASSLAGLAGTYNEQFF 17 TRBV5-4 many
CSATHLARGYEQYF 14 TRBV20-1 many
CASRTTGTNEKLFF 14 TRBV6-5 many
CASSSYVRGEETQYF 15 TRBV11-2 few
CASSLEVFGYTF 12 TRBV7-9 many
CASSQTEEQGEQYF 14 TRBV3-1 few
CASSLSSGGTGTQYF 15 TRBV11-2 NA
CSARQGKGDTQYF 13 TRBV20-1 NA
CASSYALAGGPEQYF 15 TRBV6-2/TRBV6-3 NA
CASSYSNLAGGFGEQFF 17 TRBV6-6 many
CASTRTWVGNQPQHF 15 TRBV27 NA
CASSQDSSGANVLTF 15 TRBV3-1 few
CSARGGRTYNEQFF 14 TRBV20-1 many
CSARALDRSSYNEQFF 16 TRBV20-1 many
CSVAGTAYNSPLHF 14 TRBV29-1 few
CASSFGEGDTQYF 13 TRBV11-2 many
CASSPTGEVGEQYF 14 TRBV5-1 few
CASSQTGVRDTQYF 14 TRBV7-3 many
CASSQVLRGGADTQYF 16 TRBV3-1 NA
CASSEGQPGELFF 13 TRBV5-1 many
CASSFRGRDTEAFF 14 TRBV6-5 NA
CASSFSTDTQYF 12 TRBV11-2 few